The T cell receptor beta chain described here comes from a study of blood T cell repertoires in COVID-19. Study details: Samples came from the United States, Italy and Spain, spanning acute and convalescent COVID-19. The cDNA or gDNA used as material had been derived from T cells, B-cell-depleted T cells, or PBMCs.

Original analysis: Scientists estimated how many nucleated cells there were by amplifying reference gene primers. Libraries were prepared by immunoSEQ multiplex PCR; TCRdb keeps only in-frame clonotypes and omits some of them. V and J calls and clone size are copied from that table; D and trimming were computed from the DNA. The data hold hundreds of thousands of clones, with about 85% observed a single time. The germline V and J ends were trimmed by 6 bases and 4 bases, with 21 bases remaining between them. CDR1 and CDR2 from the germline V gene are LNHDA and SQIVND (reference sequence). The CDR3 covers 16 residues. Cohorts were determined from participant-reported clinical history.

This TCR derives from a woman aged 18 to 35 with acute COVID-19. This chain uses TRBV19 with TRBJ1-2; the D gene is possibly TRBD1 (6 bases). Input material: PBMCs or T cells enriched from blood (not recorded which). CDR3 region: CASRIYHRDKGYGYTF. CDR3 bases: TGTGCCAGTAGGATTTACCACAGGGATAAAGGCTATGGCTACACCTTC.